Described below is a single TCR beta chain sequence and its context. Its target is unknown. This entry comes from a study of radiation and T cells in renal cell carcinoma. Overall study findings and caveats: From baseline, blood top tumor clonotypes peaked at 2 weeks post-radiation. No pretreatment tumor biopsies were available for baseline clonotypes.

Per germline, CDR1 MDHEN and CDR2 SYDVKM. CDR3 length: 15 residues. V lost 8 bases, J lost 8 bases, and 24 bases lay in between. The table came from immunoSEQ multiplex PCR; TCRdb's copy has only in-frame clones and leaves some out. The data show approximately 65,000 clones, with 65% to 80% seen just once and about 6.4% held by the top ten. Stated time point: blood 4 weeks post-SBRT, at nephrectomy. Indicated treatment: 15 Gy SBRT to primary tumor, nephrectomy 4 weeks later. Nephrectomy followed 15 Gy stereotactic body radiation by 4 weeks. After SBRT, blood was collected at 2 and 4 weeks, plus baseline.

The rearrangement links TRBV28 to TRBJ1-2; weak D call: TRBD1 (5 bases). The receptor comes from a man in his 60s with renal cell carcinoma. The source material was blood, sampled from a patient whose treatment included radiotherapy and nephrectomy. CDR3 nucleotides: TGTGCCAGCGGCCCCGGAGGGGACCCGGGTGTAGGCTACACCTTC. The encoded protein is CASGPGGDPGVGYTF.